These 4 T cell receptor beta chains were sequenced from one sample in a study of T cell repertoires in cytomegalovirus infection. TCRdb called the reads again in MiXCR, with one record for every CDR3 protein. The repertoire consists of 200,000 to 250,000 distinct CDR3 sequences, with around 6.4% occurring once and the leading ten covering more than 5.5%. Material: PBMCs. These receptors were obtained from a human donor in good health (CMV status not recorded). Some clones in this sample may be carry-over from other donors' samples.

This chain links TRBV27 with TRBJ1-2, with D unresolved. This CDR3 has 15 amino acids. V lost 6 bases, J lost 3 bases, and 17 bases lay in between. Germline CDR1 MNHEY, CDR2 SMNVEV (reference sequence). CDR3 in amino acids: CASRFGLLSDYGYTF. The CDR3 region has the DNA TGTGCCAGCAGGTTTGGGCTTCTGAGCGACTATGGCTACACCTTC.

This clonotype was detected many times. V and J are TRBV7-9 and TRBJ1-1; D remains ambiguous. This CDR3 spans 10 amino acids. Trimming removed 4 bases at V and 4 bases at J, with 1 base between. CDR1 and CDR2 from the germline V gene are SEHNR and FQNEAQ (reference sequence). Here the CDR3 DNA reads TGTGCCAGCAGCTCCACTGAAGCTTTCTTT. Translating gives CASSSTEAFF.

This clonotype has ten or more counts. V usage is TRBV7-9 and J usage is TRBJ2-5; D call uncertain. CDR1 is SEHNR and CDR2 is FQNEAQ in the germline V gene (reference sequence). CDR3 length: 14 residues. Trimming pared 5 bases from V and 5 bases from J, leaving 15 bases between. In DNA, the CDR3 is TGTGCCAGCAGCCCCGGGCGGTCTACGGAGACCCAGTACTTC. It yields the protein CASSPGRSTETQYF.

This clonotype was recorded at least ten times. V is TRBV4-3 and J is TRBJ1-2; D call uncertain. The germline V gene has CDR1 LGHNA and CDR2 YSLEER. Trimming stripped 1 base from V and 3 bases from J, with 9 bases between. This CDR3 is built from 14 residues. The CDR3 DNA follows: TGCGCCAGCAGCCAAGGATTTCGAGACTATGGCTACACCTTC. Its translation: CASSQGFRDYGYTF.